This T cell receptor (beta chain) was captured by sequencing in a study of T cells in women clearing cervical HPV infection. Background on the study: Control women cleared a single incident HPV16 infection within 12 months. Controls gave blood once infection was undetectable; cases at lesion identification.

On this clone itself: Its antigen is currently unknown. The read is 3 residues too short to cover the CDR3 end, so that end is filled in from the germline J gene.

The CDR3 sequence is 20 residues long. Findings of the study overall: CIN3+ cases had significantly higher TCR richness than controls; evenness did not differ. Associations may precede or follow infection; HPV-specific or memory T cells were not isolated.

Clones were sequenced by immunoSEQ multiplex PCR, and TCRdb holds only the in-frame ones, with some missing. Its table records tens of thousands of clones. The sequenced material came from blood buffy coat. The chain carries TRBV7-1 and TRBJ1-2; a possible D gene is TRBD1 (5 bases). TRBV7-1 is treated as an ORF (open reading frame) with a function not yet certain. The sequence derives from a woman aged 18-70 years with a cervical HPV16 infection that either progressed to CIN3+ or cleared (not recorded which). The CDR3 bases that were read are TGTGCCAGCAGCTCTACCCCCGGGACTTTACTGTACAAGCCATCCTACGGG. It encodes CASSSTPGTLLYKPSYG. The CDR3 in its entirety is CASSSTPGTLLYKPSYGYTF.